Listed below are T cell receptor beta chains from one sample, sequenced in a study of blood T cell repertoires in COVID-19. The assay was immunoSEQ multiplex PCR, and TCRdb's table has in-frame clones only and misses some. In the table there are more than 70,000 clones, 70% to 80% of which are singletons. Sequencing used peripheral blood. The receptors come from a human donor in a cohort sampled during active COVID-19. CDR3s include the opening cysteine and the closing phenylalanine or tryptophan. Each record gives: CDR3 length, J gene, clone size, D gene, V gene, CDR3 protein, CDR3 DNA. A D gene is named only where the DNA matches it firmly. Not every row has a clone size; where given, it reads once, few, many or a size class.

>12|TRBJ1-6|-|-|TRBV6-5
CASHRVNSPLHF
TGTGCCAGCCACCGGGTTAATTCACCCCTCCACTTT
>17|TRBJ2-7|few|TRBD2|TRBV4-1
CASSQGGAREGSYEQYF
TGCGCCAGCAGCCAAGGCGGGGCGCGGGAGGGCTCCTACGAGCAGTACTTC
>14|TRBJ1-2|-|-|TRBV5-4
CASSLVSDPEGYTF
TGTGCCAGCAGCTTGGTCAGCGATCCGGAGGGCTACACCTTC
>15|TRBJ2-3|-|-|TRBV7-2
CASSLERIGADTQYF
TGTGCCAGCAGCTTAGAGAGGATCGGGGCAGATACGCAGTATTTT
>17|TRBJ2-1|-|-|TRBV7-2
CASSLARGLSSYNEQFF
TGTGCCAGCAGCTTAGCGCGCGGGCTGAGCTCCTACAATGAGCAGTTCTTC
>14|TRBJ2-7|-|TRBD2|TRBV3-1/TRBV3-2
CASSPSGSYNEQYF
TGTGCCAGCAGCCCTAGCGGGAGTTACAACGAGCAGTACTTC
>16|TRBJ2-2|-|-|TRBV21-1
CASSKVRQTNTGELFF
TGTGCCAGCAGCAAAGTGCGACAGACGAACACCGGGGAGCTGTTTTTT
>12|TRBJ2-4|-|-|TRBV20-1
CSASIGLNIQYF
TGCAGTGCTAGTATCGGTCTAAACATTCAGTACTTC
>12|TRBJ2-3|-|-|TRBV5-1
CASSLTGDTQYF
TGCGCCAGCAGCTTGACGGGGGATACGCAGTATTTT
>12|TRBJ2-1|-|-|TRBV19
CASSKGYNEQFF
TGTGCCAGTAGTAAGGGGTACAATGAGCAGTTCTTC
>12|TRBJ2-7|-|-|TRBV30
CAWIAGRYEQYF
TGTGCCTGGATTGCAGGGCGATACGAGCAGTACTTC
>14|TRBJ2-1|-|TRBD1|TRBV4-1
CASSHRGLSNEQFF
TGCGCCAGCAGCCACAGGGGGCTGAGTAATGAGCAGTTCTTC
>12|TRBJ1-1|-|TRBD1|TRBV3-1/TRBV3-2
CASSVGTAEAFF
TGTGCCAGCAGTGTCGGGACAGCTGAAGCTTTCTTT
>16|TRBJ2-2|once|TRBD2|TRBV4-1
CASSLGLAANTGELFF
TGCGCCAGCAGCCTCGGACTAGCGGCCAACACCGGGGAGCTGTTTTTT
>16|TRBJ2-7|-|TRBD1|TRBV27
CASRRKPGQGYYEQYF
TGTGCCAGCAGAAGAAAACCGGGACAGGGGTACTACGAGCAGTACTTC
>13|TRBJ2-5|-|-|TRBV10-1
CASRADAQETQYF
TGCGCCAGCAGGGCAGATGCTCAAGAGACCCAGTACTTC
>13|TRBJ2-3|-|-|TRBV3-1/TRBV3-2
CASSLQSTDTQYF
TGTGCCAGCAGCCTACAAAGCACAGATACGCAGTATTTT
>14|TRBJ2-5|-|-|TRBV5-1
CASSLVAGTETQYF
TGCGCCAGCAGCTTGGTGGCGGGTACAGAGACCCAGTACTTC
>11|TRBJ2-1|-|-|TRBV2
CASRNYNEQFF
TGTGCCAGCAGGAACTATAATGAGCAGTTCTTC
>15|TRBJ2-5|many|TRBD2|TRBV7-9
CASRPGTSGQETQYF
TGTGCCAGCAGGCCCGGGACTAGCGGCCAAGAGACCCAGTACTTC
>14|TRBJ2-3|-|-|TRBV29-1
CSVDGHPFTDTQYF
TGCAGCGTTGACGGACATCCCTTCACAGATACGCAGTATTTT
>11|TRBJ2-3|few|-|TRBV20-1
CSARDRIAQYF
TGCAGTGCTAGAGATCGAATAGCGCAGTATTTT